This TCR beta chain was retrieved from a study of graft-versus-host responses after intestinal transplantation. Study context: Transplants were multivisceral, liver-intestinal, or isolated intestinal. Tacrolimus plus steroids were given to all recipients for about 3 years, preceded by anti-thymocyte globulin induction. General study points: Within allografts, high graft-versus-host to host-versus-graft clonal ratios were seen among patients with graft-donor T cell macrochimerism. Among circulating GvH clones, peak levels were associated with early post-transplant declines in HvG clones.

The CDR3 has 15 amino acids. Per the germline V gene, CDR1 is SEHNR and CDR2 is FQNEAQ (reference sequence). Between the trimmed V and J ends, which lost 6 bases and 2 bases, there was a span of 11 bases. The method was immunoSEQ multiplex PCR; TCRdb's version includes in-frame clones alone and lacks a portion of them. The repertoire holds just under 50,000 clones, 65% to 85% seen once, with roughly 0.45% in the top ten. Notes on this clone: Its specificity is not known.

This receptor was taken from a human donor who was the organ donor for an intestinal transplant. This sequence joins TRBV7-9 and TRBJ2-6, with D possibly being TRBD1 (6 bases). The sequences come from unstimulated CD4+ T cells sorted from spleen or lymph node cells, collected before transplant. The CDR3 protein is CASRTGQPGANVLTF. In DNA form, the CDR3 reads TGTGCCAGCAGAACAGGACAGCCTGGGGCCAACGTCCTGACTTTC.